This TCR beta chain was profiled in a study of early T cells in non-severe SARS-CoV-2 infection. The CDR3 extends over 14 amino acids. CDR1 and CDR2 (germline): SGHNT, YYREEE (reference sequence). With 2 bases removed from V and 1 base from J, the gap between germline ends came to 9 bases. Individual cDNA molecules were tagged with unique molecular identifiers. TCRdb re-derived calls from the 5' RACE reads in MiXCR, one entry per CDR3 protein. Counted here are some 57,000 distinct CDR3 sequences, 9.5% to 14% occurring once; the ten biggest clones make up 1.5% to 2%. The sample holds many counts of this clonotype.

The V call is TRBV5-4, the J call TRBJ1-1; no firm D call. The sample consisted of whole blood. The receptor was isolated from an adult who was a healthcare worker with PCR-confirmed SARS-CoV-2 infection or an uninfected control (not recorded which). CDR3 protein: CASSLRHQNTEAFF. In nucleotides, the CDR3 is TGTGCCAGCAGCTTACGCCACCAGAACACTGAAGCTTTCTTT.